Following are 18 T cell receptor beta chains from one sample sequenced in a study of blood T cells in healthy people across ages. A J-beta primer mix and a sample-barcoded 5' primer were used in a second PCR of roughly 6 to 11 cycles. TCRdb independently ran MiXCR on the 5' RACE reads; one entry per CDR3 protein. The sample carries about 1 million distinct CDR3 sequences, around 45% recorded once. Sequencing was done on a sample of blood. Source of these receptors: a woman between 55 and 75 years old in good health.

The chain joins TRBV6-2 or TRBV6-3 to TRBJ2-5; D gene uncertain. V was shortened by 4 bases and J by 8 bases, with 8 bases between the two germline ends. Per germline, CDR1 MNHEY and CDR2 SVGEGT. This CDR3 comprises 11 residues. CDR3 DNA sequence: TGTGCCAGCAGTTCCCCCCTCACCCAGTACTTC. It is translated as CASSSPLTQYF.

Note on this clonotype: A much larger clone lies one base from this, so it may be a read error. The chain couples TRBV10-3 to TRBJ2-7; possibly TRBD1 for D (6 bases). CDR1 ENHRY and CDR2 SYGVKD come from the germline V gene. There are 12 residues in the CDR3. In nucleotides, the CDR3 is TGTACCATCAGGAGAACAGGGACCGAGCAGTACTTC. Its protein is CTIRRTGTEQYF.

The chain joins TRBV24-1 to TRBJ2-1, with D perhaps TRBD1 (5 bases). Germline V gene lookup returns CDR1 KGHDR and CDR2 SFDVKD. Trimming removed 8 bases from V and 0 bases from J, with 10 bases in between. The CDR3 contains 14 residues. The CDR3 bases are TGTGCCACCAAAGGGGCTGGCTCCTACAATGAGCAGTTCTTC. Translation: CATKGAGSYNEQFF.

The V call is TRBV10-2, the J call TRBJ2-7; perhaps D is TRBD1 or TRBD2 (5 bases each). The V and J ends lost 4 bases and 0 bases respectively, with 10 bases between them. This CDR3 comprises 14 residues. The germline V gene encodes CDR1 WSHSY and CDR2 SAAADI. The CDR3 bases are TGCGCCAGCAGTGGGGGGTCGGCCTCCTACGAGCAGTACTTC. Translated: CASSGGSASYEQYF.

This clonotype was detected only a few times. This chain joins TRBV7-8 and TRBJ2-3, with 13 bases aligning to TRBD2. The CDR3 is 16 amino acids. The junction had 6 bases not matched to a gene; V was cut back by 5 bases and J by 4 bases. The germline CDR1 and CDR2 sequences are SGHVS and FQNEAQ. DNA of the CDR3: TGTGCCAGCAGCGAGGGACTAGCGGGATTGGCAGATACGCAGTATTTT. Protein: CASSEGLAGLADTQYF.

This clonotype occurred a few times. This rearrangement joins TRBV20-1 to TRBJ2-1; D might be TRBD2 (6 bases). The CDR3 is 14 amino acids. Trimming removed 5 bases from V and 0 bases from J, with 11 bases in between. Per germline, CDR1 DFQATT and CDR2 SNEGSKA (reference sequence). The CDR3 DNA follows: TGCAGTGCTCGGGACTCAAGCTCCTACAATGAGCAGTTCTTC. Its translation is CSARDSSSYNEQFF.

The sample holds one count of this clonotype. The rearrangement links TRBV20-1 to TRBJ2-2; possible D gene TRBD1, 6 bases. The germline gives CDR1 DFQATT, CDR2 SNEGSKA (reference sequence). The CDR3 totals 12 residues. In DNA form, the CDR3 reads TGCAGCGTACCAGGGGATGCCGGGGAGCTGTTTTTT. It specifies CSVPGDAGELFF.

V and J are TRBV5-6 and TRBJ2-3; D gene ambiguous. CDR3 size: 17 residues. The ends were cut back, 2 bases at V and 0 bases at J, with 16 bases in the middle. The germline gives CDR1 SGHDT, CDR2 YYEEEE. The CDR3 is CASSFRTEADSTDTQYF. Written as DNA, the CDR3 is TGTGCCAGCAGCTTCAGAACCGAGGCGGATAGCACAGATACGCAGTATTTT.

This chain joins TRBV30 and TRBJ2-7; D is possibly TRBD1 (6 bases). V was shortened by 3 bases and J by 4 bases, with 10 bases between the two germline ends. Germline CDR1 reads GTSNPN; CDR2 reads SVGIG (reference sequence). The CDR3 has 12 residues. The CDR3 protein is CAWSRDNYEQYF. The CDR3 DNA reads TGTGCCTGGAGCCGGGACAATTACGAGCAGTACTTC.

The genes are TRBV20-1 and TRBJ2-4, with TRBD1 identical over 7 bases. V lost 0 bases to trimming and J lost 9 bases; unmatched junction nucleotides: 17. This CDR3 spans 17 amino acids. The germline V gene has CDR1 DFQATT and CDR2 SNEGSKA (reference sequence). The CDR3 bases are TGCAGTGCTAGAGATTCGGCAGGGGGTCTAGCAGGTTCCATTCAGTACTTC. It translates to CSARDSAGGLAGSIQYF.

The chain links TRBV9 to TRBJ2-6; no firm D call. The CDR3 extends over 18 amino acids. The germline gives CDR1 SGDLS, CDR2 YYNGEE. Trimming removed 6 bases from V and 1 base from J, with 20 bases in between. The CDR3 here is CASTNYKTARSGANVLTF. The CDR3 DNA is TGTGCCAGCACCAACTATAAGACCGCCAGGTCTGGGGCCAACGTCCTGACTTTC.

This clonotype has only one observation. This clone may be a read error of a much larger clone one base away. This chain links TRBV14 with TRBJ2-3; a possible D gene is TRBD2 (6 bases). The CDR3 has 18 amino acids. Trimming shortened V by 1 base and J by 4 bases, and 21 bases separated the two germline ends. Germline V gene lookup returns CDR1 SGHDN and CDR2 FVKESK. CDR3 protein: CASSQAGVGRGGADTQYF. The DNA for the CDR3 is TGTGCCAGCAGCCAAGCCGGCGTCGGGAGAGGTGGCGCAGATACGCAGTATTTT.

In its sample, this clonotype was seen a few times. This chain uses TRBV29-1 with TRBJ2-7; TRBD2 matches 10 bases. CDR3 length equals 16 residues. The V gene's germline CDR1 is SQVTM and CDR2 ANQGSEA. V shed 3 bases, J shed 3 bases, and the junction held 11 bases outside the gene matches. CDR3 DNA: TGCAGCGTTGACGGACTAGCGGATGAGGGCGGCTACGAGCAGTACTTC. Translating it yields CSVDGLADEGGYEQYF.

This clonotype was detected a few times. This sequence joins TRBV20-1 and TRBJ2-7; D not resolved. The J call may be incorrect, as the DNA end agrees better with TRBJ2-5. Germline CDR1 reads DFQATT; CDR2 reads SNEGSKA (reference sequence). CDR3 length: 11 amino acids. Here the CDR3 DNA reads TGCAGTGCTAGAGGTCCACGGACCCAGTACTTC. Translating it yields CSARGPRTQYF.

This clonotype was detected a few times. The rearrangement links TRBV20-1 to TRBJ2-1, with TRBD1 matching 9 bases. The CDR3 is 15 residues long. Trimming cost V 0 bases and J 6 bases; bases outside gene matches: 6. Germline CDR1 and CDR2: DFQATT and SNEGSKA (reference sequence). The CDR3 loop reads CSARDWTGASNEQFF. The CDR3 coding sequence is TGCAGTGCTAGAGATTGGACAGGGGCGAGCAATGAGCAGTTCTTC.

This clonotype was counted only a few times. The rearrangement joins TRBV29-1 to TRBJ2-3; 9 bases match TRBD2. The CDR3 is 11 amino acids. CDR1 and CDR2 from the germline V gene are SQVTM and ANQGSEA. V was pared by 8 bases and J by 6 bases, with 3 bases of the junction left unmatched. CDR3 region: CSYGLADTQYF. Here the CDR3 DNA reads TGCAGCTACGGACTAGCGGATACGCAGTATTTT.

CDR3 nucleotide sequence: TGTGCCAGCGCAGGACTAGCGGGAACGGCAGATACGCAGTATTTT. Amino acids: CASAGLAGTADTQYF. The rearrangement joins TRBV2 to TRBJ2-3; TRBD2 aligns across 12 bases. V trimming: 8 bases; J trimming: 4 bases; junction bases outside the gene matches: 7. This CDR3 has 15 residues. Germline V gene sequence: CDR1 SNHLY, CDR2 FYNNEI. Full variable domain (remainder filled in from reference TRBV2 and TRBJ2-3): EPEVTQTPSHQVTQMGQEVILRCVPISNHLYFYWYRQILGQKVEFLVSFYNNEISEKSEIFDDQFSVERPDGSNFTLKIRSTKLEDSAMYFCASAGLAGTADTQYFGPGTRLTVL.

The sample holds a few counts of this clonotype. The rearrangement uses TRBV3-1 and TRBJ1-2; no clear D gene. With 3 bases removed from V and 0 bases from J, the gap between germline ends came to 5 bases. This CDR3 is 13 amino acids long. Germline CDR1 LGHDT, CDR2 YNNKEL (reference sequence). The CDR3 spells CASSQTPNYGYTF. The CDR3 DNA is TGTGCCAGCAGCCAGACACCTAACTATGGCTACACCTTC.